The clone carrying this T cell receptor (beta chain) has ten or more counts. Its antigen is not identified. This entry comes from a study of T-cell reconstitution after alpha-beta-depleted transplantation in children. V was cut by 1 base and J by 1 base, with 10 bases left in between. The germline CDR1 and CDR2 sequences are MNHEY and SMNVEV (reference sequence). The CDR3 contains 16 residues. Whole-study results and caveats: High day-60 TCRbeta diversity in some patients came from surviving recipient T cells and thymic progenitors. After transplant, at about two months, alpha-beta T cells were reportedly derived from several hundred expanded graft clones.

A library of TCRbeta sequences, prepared with unique molecular identifiers, was generated. In TCRdb, the PCR reads were re-called with MiXCR into one record per CDR3 protein. In the table there are approximately 500,000 distinct CDR3 sequences, about 10% of which are singletons. Material: PBMCs, obtained before TCRalphabeta/CD19-depleted stem cell transplant. This TCR was sampled from a child younger than 10 with inherited bone marrow failure, due to receive a stem cell transplant. V usage is TRBV27 and J usage is TRBJ2-2; D might be TRBD1 or TRBD2, each matching 6 bases. The CDR3 spells CASSLYGGRNTGELFF. The CDR3 coding sequence is TGTGCCAGCAGTTTATATGGGGGGCGGAACACCGGGGAGCTGTTTTTT.